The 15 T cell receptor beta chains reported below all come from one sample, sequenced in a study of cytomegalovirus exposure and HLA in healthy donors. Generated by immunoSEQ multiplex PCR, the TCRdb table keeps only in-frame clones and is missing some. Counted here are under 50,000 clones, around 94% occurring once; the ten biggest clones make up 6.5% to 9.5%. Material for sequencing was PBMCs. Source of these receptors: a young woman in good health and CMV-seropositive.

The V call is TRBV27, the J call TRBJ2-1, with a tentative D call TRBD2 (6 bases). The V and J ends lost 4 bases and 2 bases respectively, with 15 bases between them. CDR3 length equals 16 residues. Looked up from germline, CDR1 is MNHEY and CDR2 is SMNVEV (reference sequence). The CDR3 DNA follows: TGTGCCAGCAGTTCCGAATCTCTAGCGCCCTACAATGAGCAGTTCTTC. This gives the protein CASSSESLAPYNEQFF.

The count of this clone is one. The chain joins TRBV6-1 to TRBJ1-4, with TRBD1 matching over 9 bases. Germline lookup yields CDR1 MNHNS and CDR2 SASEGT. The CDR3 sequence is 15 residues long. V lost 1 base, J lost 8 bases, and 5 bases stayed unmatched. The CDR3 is CASSEVGTGIEKLFF. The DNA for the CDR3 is TGTGCCAGCAGTGAAGTCGGGACAGGGATAGAAAAACTGTTTTTT.

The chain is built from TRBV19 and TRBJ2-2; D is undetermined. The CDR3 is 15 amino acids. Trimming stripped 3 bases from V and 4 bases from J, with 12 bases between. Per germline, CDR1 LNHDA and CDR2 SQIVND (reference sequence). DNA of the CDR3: TGTGCCAGTAGTATCGGGTCAGCACTCACCGGGGAGCTGTTTTTT. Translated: CASSIGSALTGELFF.

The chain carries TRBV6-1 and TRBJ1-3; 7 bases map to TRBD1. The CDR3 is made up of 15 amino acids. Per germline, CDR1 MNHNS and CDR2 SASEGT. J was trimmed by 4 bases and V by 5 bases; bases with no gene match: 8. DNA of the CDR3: TGTGCCAGCAGTCTGACAGGGTTAGGGGGAAACACCATATATTTT. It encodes CASSLTGLGGNTIYF.

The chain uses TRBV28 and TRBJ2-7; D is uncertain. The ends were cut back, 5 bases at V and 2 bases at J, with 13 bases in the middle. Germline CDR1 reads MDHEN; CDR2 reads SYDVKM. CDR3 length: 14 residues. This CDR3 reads CASSRVGSPYEQYF. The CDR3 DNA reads TGTGCCAGCAGTCGGGTCGGGTCGCCCTACGAGCAGTACTTC.

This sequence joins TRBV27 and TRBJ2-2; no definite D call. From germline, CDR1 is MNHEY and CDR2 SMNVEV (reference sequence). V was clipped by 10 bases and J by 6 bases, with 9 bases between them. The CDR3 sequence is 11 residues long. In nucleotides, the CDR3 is TGTGCCACCAGGCTATCCGGGGAGCTGTTTTTT. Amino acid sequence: CATRLSGELFF.

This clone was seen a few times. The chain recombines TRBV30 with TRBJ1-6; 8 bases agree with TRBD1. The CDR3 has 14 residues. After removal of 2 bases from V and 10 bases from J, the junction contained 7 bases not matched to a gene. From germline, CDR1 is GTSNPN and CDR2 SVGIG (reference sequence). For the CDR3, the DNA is TGTGCCTGGAGTTCCAGGGGGCGCGGATCACCCCTCCACTTT. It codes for CAWSSRGRGSPLHF.

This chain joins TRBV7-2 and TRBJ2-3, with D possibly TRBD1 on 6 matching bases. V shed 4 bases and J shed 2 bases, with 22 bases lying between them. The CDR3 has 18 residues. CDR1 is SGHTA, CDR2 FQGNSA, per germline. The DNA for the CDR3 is TGTGCCAGCAGCTACCCCTCGACGGGCAGGGGATTCACAGATACGCAGTATTTT. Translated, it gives CASSYPSTGRGFTDTQYF. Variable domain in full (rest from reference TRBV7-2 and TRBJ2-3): GAGVSQSPSNKVTEKGKDVELRCDPISGHTALYWYRQSLGQGLEFLIYFQGNSAPDKSGLPSDRFSAERTGGSVSTLTIQRTQQEDSAVYLCASSYPSTGRGFTDTQYFGPGTRLTVL.

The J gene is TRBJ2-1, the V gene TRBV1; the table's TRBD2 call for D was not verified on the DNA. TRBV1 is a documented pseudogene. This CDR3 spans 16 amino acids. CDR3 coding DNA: TGCACCAGCAGCCAAGAAGAGCCGGGAGCGAACAATGAGCAGTTCTTC. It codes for CTSSQEEPGANNEQFF.

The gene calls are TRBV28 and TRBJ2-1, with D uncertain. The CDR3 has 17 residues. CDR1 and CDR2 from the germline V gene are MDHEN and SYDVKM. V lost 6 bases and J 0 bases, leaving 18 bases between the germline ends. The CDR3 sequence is CASSTVRPISSYNEQFF. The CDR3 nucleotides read TGTGCCAGCAGCACAGTAAGACCGATTAGCTCCTACAATGAGCAGTTCTTC.

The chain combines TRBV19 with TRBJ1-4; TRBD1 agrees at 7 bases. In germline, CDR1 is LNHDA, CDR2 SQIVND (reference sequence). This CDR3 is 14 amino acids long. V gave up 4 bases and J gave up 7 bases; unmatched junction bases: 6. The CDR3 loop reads CASSKGGAGEKLFF. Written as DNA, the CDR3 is TGTGCCAGTAGTAAAGGGGGCGCGGGTGAAAAACTGTTTTTT. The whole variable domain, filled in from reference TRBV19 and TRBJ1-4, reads DGGITQSPKYLFRKEGQNVTLSCEQNLNHDAMYWYRQDPGQGLRLIYYSQIVNDFQKGDIAEGYSVSREKKESFPLTVTSAQKNPTAFYLCASSKGGAGEKLFFGSGTQLSVL.

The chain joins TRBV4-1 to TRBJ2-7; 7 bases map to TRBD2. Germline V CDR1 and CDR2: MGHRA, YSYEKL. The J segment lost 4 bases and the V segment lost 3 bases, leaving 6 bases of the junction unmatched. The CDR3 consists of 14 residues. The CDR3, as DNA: TGCGCCAGCAGCCAGGGCGGGAGAGGGTACGAGCAGTACTTC. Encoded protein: CASSQGGRGYEQYF.

In DNA form, the CDR3 reads TGTGCCAGCAGCGCCCTCAAAGCTAGCGTGGGCACAGATACGCAGTATTTT. Translating gives CASSALKASVGTDTQYF. V and J are TRBV9 and TRBJ2-3; the D gene is possibly TRBD2 (6 bases). V lost 3 bases, J lost 1 base, and 18 bases lay in between. The CDR3 contains 17 residues. Germline-derived CDR1 and CDR2 are SGDLS and YYNGEE.

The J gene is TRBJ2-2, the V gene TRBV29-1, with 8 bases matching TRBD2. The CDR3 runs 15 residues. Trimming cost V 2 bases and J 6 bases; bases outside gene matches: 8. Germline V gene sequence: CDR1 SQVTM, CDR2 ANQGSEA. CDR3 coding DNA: TGCAGCGTTGAAACCCGGGAGGGCCCCTCCGGGGAGCTGTTTTTT. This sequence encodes CSVETREGPSGELFF.

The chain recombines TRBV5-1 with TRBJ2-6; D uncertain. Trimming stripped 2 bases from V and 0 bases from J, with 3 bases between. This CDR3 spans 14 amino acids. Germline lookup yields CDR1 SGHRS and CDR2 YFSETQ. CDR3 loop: CASSLASGANVLTF. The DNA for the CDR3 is TGCGCCAGCAGCTTAGCCTCTGGGGCCAACGTCCTGACTTTC.